Below are 13 T cell receptor beta chains sequenced from a single sample in a study of cytomegalovirus exposure and HLA in healthy donors (dated by TCRdb to the late 2010s). Libraries came from the immunoSEQ multiplex PCR assay. TCRdb took this table from immuneACCESS and kept in-frame rearrangements with V and J called. Such tables lack part of the clones; where checked against another copy, unresolved V genes explain under half of the gap, and the rest is unexplained. This sample holds around 150,000 clones; roughly 89% were observed only once. Approximately 3% of the sample belongs to the ten largest clones. Sequenced material: PBMCs. Source of these receptors: a woman under 30 in good health and CMV-seropositive.

The chain has TRBV4-1 and TRBJ1-4, with D unresolved. Trimming left V 2 bases short and J 8 bases short, with 9 bases between. The CDR3 has 13 residues. The V gene's germline CDR1 is MGHRA and CDR2 YSYEKL. CDR3 DNA sequence: TGCGCCAGCAGCCAAACTAAAAGAGAAAAACTGTTTTTT. Translated, it gives CASSQTKREKLFF.

The chain recombines TRBV28 with TRBJ2-3; the D gene is possibly TRBD2 (5 bases). The CDR3 contains 17 residues. Germline CDR1 and CDR2: MDHEN and SYDVKM. V was shortened by 3 bases and J by 2 bases, with 18 bases between the two germline ends. CDR3 sequence (DNA): TGTGCCAGCAGTTTGCTCGAAGGGAGCAGCCCCACAGATACGCAGTATTTT. Protein: CASSLLEGSSPTDTQYF.

The J gene is TRBJ2-1, the V gene TRBV27; 9 bases agree with TRBD2. The V gene end was trimmed by 4 bases and the J gene end by 3 bases; junction bases not matched to a gene: 7. In germline, CDR1 is MNHEY, CDR2 SMNVEV (reference sequence). This CDR3 comprises 16 residues. The CDR3 region has the DNA TGTGCCAGCAGTTCCCCTAGCGGGACCGACTACAATGAGCAGTTCTTC. Protein: CASSSPSGTDYNEQFF.

This chain joins TRBV29-1 and TRBJ2-7; 10 bases are a match to TRBD1. Germline V CDR1 and CDR2: SQVTM, ANQGSEA. The V and J ends lost 4 bases and 3 bases, in that order; junction bases with no gene match: 6. This CDR3 comprises 14 residues. CDR3 sequence reads: CSVVRQGAFYEQYF. CDR3 nucleotide sequence: TGCAGCGTTGTAAGACAGGGGGCATTCTACGAGCAGTACTTC.

The chain employs TRBV9 and TRBJ1-1; weak D call: TRBD1 (5 bases). Per the germline V gene, CDR1 is SGDLS and CDR2 is YYNGEE. The CDR3 is made up of 14 amino acids. V lost 4 bases to trimming and J lost 1 base, with 11 bases between them. This CDR3 is CASSIWGPNTEAFF. CDR3 coding DNA: TGTGCCAGCAGCATATGGGGCCCGAACACTGAAGCTTTCTTT.

This clone appeared a few times. J is TRBJ1-5 and V is TRBV2, with TRBD1 matching 8 bases. Germline V gives CDR1 SNHLY, CDR2 FYNNEI. Germline trimming cut 7 bases from V and 1 base from J; bases unmatched to any gene: 6. This CDR3 is built from 15 residues. The CDR3 sequence is CASTPRQGSNQPQHF. The CDR3 region has the DNA TGTGCCAGCACCCCACGACAGGGGAGCAATCAGCCCCAGCATTTT.

The chain recombines TRBV7-9 with TRBJ1-6, with a tentative D call TRBD1 (5 bases). V was cut by 2 bases and J by 8 bases, with 7 bases left in between. CDR1 SEHNR and CDR2 FQNEAQ come from the germline V gene (reference sequence). The CDR3 totals 13 residues. The DNA for the CDR3 is TGTGCCAGCAGCTTAACAGGAGATTCACCCCTCCACTTT. It encodes CASSLTGDSPLHF.

The chain is built from TRBV7-2 and TRBJ1-4, with 7 bases lining up with TRBD1. The CDR3 is 14 amino acids. CDR1 is SGHTA, CDR2 FQGNSA, per germline. V lost 5 bases, J lost 8 bases, and 8 bases stayed unmatched. The CDR3 protein is CASSLRGSGEKLFF. CDR3 nucleotides: TGTGCCAGCAGCCTCAGGGGGAGCGGAGAAAAACTGTTTTTT.

This clone was recorded only once. The rearrangement uses TRBV19 and TRBJ2-1, with TRBD2 matching 9 bases. This CDR3 has 15 amino acids. CDR1 is LNHDA and CDR2 is SQIVND in the germline V gene (reference sequence). V was clipped by 6 bases and J by 0 bases; unmatched bases: 3. The CDR3 is CASRGGRASYNEQFF. The CDR3 region has the DNA TGTGCCAGTAGGGGCGGGAGGGCCTCCTACAATGAGCAGTTCTTC.

The chain couples TRBV30 to TRBJ1-1; D is unclear. Germline V gives CDR1 GTSNPN, CDR2 SVGIG (reference sequence). V gave up 1 base and J gave up 5 bases, with 17 bases separating them. The CDR3 runs to 15 residues. The DNA of the CDR3 is TGTGCCTGGAGTGCCCGGGGTAGCCGGTATACTGAAGCTTTCTTT. It yields the protein CAWSARGSRYTEAFF.

This clone was observed a few times. The rearrangement links TRBV28 to TRBJ1-5, with a possible D match to TRBD1 (5 bases). V lost 10 bases and J 4 bases, leaving 20 bases between the germline ends. The CDR3 runs 15 residues. Looked up from germline, CDR1 is MDHEN and CDR2 is SYDVKM. CDR3 protein: CATLLTGTENQPQHF. The CDR3 nucleotides read TGTGCCACCCTACTAACCGGGACTGAAAATCAGCCCCAGCATTTT.

The V call is TRBV7-9, the J call TRBJ1-2; 7 bases align to TRBD1. CDR3 length: 14 amino acids. Trimming cost V 7 bases and J 8 bases; bases outside gene matches: 13. Per the germline V gene, CDR1 is SEHNR and CDR2 is FQNEAQ (reference sequence). The CDR3 is CASTPPGTDGGYTF. CDR3 coding DNA: TGTGCCAGCACCCCGCCCGGGACAGATGGGGGCTACACCTTC. The variable domain in full, completed from reference TRBV7-9 and TRBJ1-2, reads DTGVSQNPRHKITKRGQNVTFRCDPISEHNRLYWYRQTLGQGPEFLTYFQNEAQLEKSRLLSDRFSAERPKGSFSTLEIQRTEQGDSAMYLCASTPPGTDGGYTFGSGTRLTVV.

The chain has TRBV2 and TRBJ2-1; 9 bases are shared with TRBD2. In germline, CDR1 is SNHLY, CDR2 FYNNEI. This CDR3 has 17 amino acids. Trimming removed 2 bases from V and 8 bases from J; junction bases left unmatched: 13. The CDR3 DNA sequence: TGTGCCAGCAGTGAATATGCGGGGGGGCTCGGCGGCGATGAGCAGTTCTTC. It translates to CASSEYAGGLGGDEQFF.